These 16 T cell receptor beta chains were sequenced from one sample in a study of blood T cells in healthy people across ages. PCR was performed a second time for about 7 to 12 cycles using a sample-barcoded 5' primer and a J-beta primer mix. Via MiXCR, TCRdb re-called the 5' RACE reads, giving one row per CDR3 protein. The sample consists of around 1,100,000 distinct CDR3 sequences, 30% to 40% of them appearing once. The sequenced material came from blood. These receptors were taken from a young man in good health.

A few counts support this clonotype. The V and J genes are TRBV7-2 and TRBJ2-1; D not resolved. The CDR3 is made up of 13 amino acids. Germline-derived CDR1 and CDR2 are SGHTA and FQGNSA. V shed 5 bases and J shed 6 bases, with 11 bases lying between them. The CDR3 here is CASSALPGNEQFF. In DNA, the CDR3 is TGTGCCAGCAGCGCGCTCCCCGGCAATGAGCAGTTCTTC.

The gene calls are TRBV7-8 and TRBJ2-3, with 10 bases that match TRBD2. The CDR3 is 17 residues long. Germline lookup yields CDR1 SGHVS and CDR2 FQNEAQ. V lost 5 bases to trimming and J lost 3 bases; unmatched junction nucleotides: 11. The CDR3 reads CASSQPLSGGYTDTQYF. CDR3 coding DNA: TGTGCCAGCAGCCAGCCCCTTAGCGGGGGGTATACAGATACGCAGTATTTT.

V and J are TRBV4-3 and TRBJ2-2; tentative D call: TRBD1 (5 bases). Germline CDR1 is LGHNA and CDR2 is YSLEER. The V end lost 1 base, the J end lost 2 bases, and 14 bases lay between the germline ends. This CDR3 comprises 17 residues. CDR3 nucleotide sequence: TGCGCCAGCAGCCAAGTAGGGCCAGGGTCTAACACCGGGGAGCTGTTTTTT. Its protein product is CASSQVGPGSNTGELFF.

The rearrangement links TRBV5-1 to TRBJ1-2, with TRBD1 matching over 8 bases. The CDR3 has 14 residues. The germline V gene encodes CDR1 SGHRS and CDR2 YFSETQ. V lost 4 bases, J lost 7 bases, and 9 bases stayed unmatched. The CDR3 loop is CASSPAGQAGGYTF. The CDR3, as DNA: TGCGCCAGCAGCCCGGCGGGACAGGCGGGTGGCTACACCTTC.

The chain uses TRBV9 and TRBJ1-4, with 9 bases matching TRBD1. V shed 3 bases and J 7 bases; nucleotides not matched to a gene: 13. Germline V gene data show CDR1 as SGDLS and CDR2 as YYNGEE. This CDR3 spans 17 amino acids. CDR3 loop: CASSAGTGSGLGEKLFF. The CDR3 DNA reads TGTGCCAGCAGCGCTGGGACAGGGTCAGGTTTGGGTGAAAAACTGTTTTTT.

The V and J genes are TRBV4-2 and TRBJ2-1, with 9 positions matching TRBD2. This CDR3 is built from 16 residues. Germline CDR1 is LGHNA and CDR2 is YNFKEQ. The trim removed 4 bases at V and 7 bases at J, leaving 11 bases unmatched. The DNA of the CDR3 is TGTGCCAGCAGCCGACAATCCGGGACTAGCAGGAATGAGCAGTTCTTC. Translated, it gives CASSRQSGTSRNEQFF.

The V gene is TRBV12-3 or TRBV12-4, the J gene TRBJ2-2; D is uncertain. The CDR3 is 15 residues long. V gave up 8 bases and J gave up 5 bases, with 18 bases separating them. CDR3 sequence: CASSEHLIQTGELFF. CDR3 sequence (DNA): TGTGCCAGCTCCGAACACCTCATCCAGACCGGGGAGCTGTTTTTT.

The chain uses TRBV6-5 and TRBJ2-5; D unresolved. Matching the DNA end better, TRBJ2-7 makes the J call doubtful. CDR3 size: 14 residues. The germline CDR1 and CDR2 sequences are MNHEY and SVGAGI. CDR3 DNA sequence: TGTGCCAGCAGTTACAGGGAAGGGCCCTACGAGCAGTACTTC. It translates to CASSYREGPYEQYF.

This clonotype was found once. CDR3 sequence (DNA): TGTGCCAGCAGCTTAGGGACTTCTGGGAACACTGAAGCTTTCTTT. Its protein is CASSLGTSGNTEAFF. The chain is built from TRBV7-8 and TRBJ1-1; D remains unclear. Germline values: CDR1 SGHVS, CDR2 FQNEAQ. This CDR3 has 15 residues. The V end lost 1 base, the J end lost 1 base, and 10 bases lay between the germline ends.

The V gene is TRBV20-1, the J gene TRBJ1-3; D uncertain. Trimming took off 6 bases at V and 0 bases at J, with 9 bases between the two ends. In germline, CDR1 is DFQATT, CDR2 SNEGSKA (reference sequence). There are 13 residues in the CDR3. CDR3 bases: TGCAGTGCCCGGATATTCTCTGGAAACACCATATATTTT. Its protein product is CSARIFSGNTIYF.

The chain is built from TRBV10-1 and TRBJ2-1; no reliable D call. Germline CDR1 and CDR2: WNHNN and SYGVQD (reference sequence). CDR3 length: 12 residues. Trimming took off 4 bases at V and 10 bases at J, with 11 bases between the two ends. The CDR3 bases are TGCGCCAGCAGTGGGGCGCTGAGAGAGCAGTTCTTC. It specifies CASSGALREQFF.

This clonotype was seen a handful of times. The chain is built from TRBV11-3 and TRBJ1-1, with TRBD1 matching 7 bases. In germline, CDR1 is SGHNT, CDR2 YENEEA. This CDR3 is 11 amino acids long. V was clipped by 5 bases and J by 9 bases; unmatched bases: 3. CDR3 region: CASSEGQKAFF. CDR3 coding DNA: TGTGCCAGCAGCGAGGGACAGAAAGCTTTCTTT.

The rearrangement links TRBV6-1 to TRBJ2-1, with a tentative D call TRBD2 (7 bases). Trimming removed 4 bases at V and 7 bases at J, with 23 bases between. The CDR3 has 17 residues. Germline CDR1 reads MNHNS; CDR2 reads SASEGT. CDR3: CASSGGKNWGGRNEQFF. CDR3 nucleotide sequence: TGTGCCAGCAGTGGGGGTAAAAATTGGGGGGGCCGAAATGAGCAGTTCTTC.

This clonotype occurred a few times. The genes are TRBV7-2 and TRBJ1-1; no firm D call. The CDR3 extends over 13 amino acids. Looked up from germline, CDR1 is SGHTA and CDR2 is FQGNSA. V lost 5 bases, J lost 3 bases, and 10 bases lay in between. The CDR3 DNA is TGTGCCAGCAGCCTACGACTGGACACTGAAGCTTTCTTT. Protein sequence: CASSLRLDTEAFF.

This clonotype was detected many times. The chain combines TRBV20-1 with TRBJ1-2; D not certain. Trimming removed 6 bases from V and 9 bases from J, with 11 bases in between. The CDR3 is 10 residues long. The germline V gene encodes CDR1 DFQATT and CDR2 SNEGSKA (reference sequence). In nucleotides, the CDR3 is TGCAGTGCCTTGGACGGGAGCTACACCTTC. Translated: CSALDGSYTF.

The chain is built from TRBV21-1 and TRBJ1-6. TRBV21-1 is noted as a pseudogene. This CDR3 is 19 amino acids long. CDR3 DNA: TGTGCCAGCAGCAATCCGGCGGCGAAGGGTGGATCCTATAATTCACCCCTCCACTTT. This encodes CASSNPAAKGGSYNSPLHF.